The 14 T cell receptor beta chains reported below all come from one sample, sequenced in a study of PD-1 blockade in classical Hodgkin lymphoma. The protocol was immunoSEQ multiplex PCR, while the TCRdb copy is restricted to in-frame clones and leaves out a portion. The sample gives tens of thousands of clones, approximately 91% of which show up once; roughly 21% is in the top ten. All patients relapsed after autologous stem cell transplantation, and brentuximab vedotin exposure varied. The sample here was peripheral blood mononuclear cells (PBMCs), taken at baseline. These receptors were obtained from a human donor with classical Hodgkin lymphoma.

The rearrangement uses TRBV7-2 and TRBJ1-5; D call uncertain. Germline V gene sequence: CDR1 SGHTA, CDR2 FQGNSA. This CDR3 contains 15 residues. Trimming removed 0 bases at V and 1 base at J, with 7 bases between. The CDR3 here is CASSLAVLSNQPQHF. The CDR3 DNA reads as TGTGCCAGCAGCTTAGCGGTTCTCAGCAATCAGCCCCAGCATTTT.

J is TRBJ1-3 and V is TRBV28; possibly TRBD1 for D (6 bases). The CDR3 runs to 16 residues. CDR1 is MDHEN and CDR2 is SYDVKM in the germline V gene. Between the trimmed V and J ends, which lost 2 bases and 0 bases, there was a span of 11 bases. The CDR3 spells CASSLGTGSSGNTIYF. CDR3 bases: TGTGCCAGCAGTTTAGGAACAGGGAGCTCTGGAAACACCATATATTTT.

V gene TRBV27 combines with J gene TRBJ1-1; 8 nucleotides agree with TRBD1. Germline lookup yields CDR1 MNHEY and CDR2 SMNVEV (reference sequence). This CDR3 has 14 residues. The junction had 0 bases not matched to a gene; V was cut back by 3 bases and J by 0 bases. The CDR3 bases are TGTGCCAGCAGTTTGGACAGGGTGAACACTGAAGCTTTCTTT. Translating gives CASSLDRVNTEAFF.

CDR3 sequence: CASSFYRSNTEAFF. CDR3 DNA sequence: TGTGCCAGCAGTTTTTACAGGTCGAACACTGAAGCTTTCTTT. V gene TRBV28 combines with J gene TRBJ1-1; weak D call: TRBD1 (5 bases). The germline V gene has CDR1 MDHEN and CDR2 SYDVKM. V lost 3 bases and J 1 base, leaving 9 bases between the germline ends. The CDR3 runs to 14 residues.

The chain employs TRBV25-1 and TRBJ2-1; maybe TRBD1 (6 bases). The germline V gene encodes CDR1 MGHDK and CDR2 SYGVNS. The CDR3 is 15 amino acids. V lost 3 bases and J 5 bases, leaving 14 bases between the germline ends. CDR3 amino acids: CASSDANRADNEQFF. The CDR3 DNA sequence: TGTGCCAGCAGTGACGCCAACAGGGCCGACAATGAGCAGTTCTTC.

The rearrangement links TRBV9 to TRBJ2-2, with 14 positions matching TRBD2. The CDR3 is made up of 16 amino acids. Germline CDR1 SGDLS, CDR2 YYNGEE. With V trimmed by 5 bases and J by 4 bases, 4 bases remained unmatched. Written as DNA, the CDR3 is TGTGCCAGCAGTCCGGGGACTAGCGGGAGCACCGGGGAGCTGTTTTTT. Translating gives CASSPGTSGSTGELFF. The full variable domain, rest sourced from reference TRBV9 and TRBJ2-2, is DSGVTQTPKHLITATGQRVTLRCSPRSGDLSVYWYQQSLDQGLQFLIQYYNGEERAKGNILERFSAQQFPDLHSELNLSSLELGDSALYFCASSPGTSGSTGELFFGEGSRLTVL.

This clone was seen more than once but under ten times. V gene TRBV5-1 combines with J gene TRBJ1-2; no clear D. Trimming stripped 5 bases from V and 1 base from J, with 15 bases between. This CDR3 spans 15 amino acids. The germline CDR1 and CDR2 sequences are SGHRS and YFSETQ. The CDR3 DNA is TGCGCCAGCAGTCCGAATCGACAACTTAACTATGGCTACACCTTC. This codes for CASSPNRQLNYGYTF.

In DNA, the CDR3 is TGTGCCAGCAGCGAGCGGGAGACCCAGTACTTC. It yields the protein CASSERETQYF. The chain uses TRBV6-1 and TRBJ2-5; D is possibly TRBD2 (5 bases). The germline V and J ends were trimmed by 6 bases and 5 bases, with 7 bases remaining between them. The CDR3 totals 11 residues. CDR1 is MNHNS and CDR2 is SASEGT in the germline V gene.

V gene TRBV2 combines with J gene TRBJ2-3, with TRBD2 matching 14 bases. J lost 3 bases, V lost 4 bases, and 12 bases had no gene match. Germline CDR1 is SNHLY and CDR2 is FYNNEI. The CDR3 is 19 amino acids. The CDR3 region has the DNA TGTGCCAGCAGTGGGCCGGACGGGACTAGCGGGAGAAGGACAGATACGCAGTATTTT. Protein product: CASSGPDGTSGRRTDTQYF.

The chain carries TRBV7-2 and TRBJ1-1; no clear D. Germline CDR1 reads SGHTA; CDR2 reads FQGNSA. CDR3 length: 16 residues. Trimming pared 5 bases from V and 3 bases from J, leaving 19 bases between. In DNA, the CDR3 is TGTGCCAGCAGCGCCACGAGCCGGACGGGCCACACTGAAGCTTTCTTT. This codes for CASSATSRTGHTEAFF.

In DNA, the CDR3 is TGCGCCAGCAGCTTGGCCGGGACTAGCGGAGAGACCCAGTACTTC. Translating gives CASSLAGTSGETQYF. The chain couples TRBV5-1 to TRBJ2-5; 11 nucleotides match TRBD2. Per germline, CDR1 SGHRS and CDR2 YFSETQ. The CDR3 totals 15 residues. J gave up 4 bases and V 0 bases, and 2 bases lay outside the gene matches. Full variable domain (rest looked up from reference TRBV5-1 and TRBJ2-5): KAGVTQTPRYLIKTRGQQVTLSCSPISGHRSVSWYQQTPGQGLQFLFEYFSETQRNKGNFPGRFSGRQFSNSRSEMNVSTLELGDSALYLCASSLAGTSGETQYFGPGTRLLVL.

This clone has a single count. The genes are TRBV27 and TRBJ2-1, with 11 positions matching TRBD2. J lost 4 bases, V lost 3 bases, and 11 bases had no gene match. The CDR3 runs to 18 residues. The germline V gene encodes CDR1 MNHEY and CDR2 SMNVEV (reference sequence). CDR3 sequence (DNA): TGTGCCAGCAGTTTTACCTTAGGACTAGCGGGCCCTTACAATGAGCAGTTCTTC. Translating gives CASSFTLGLAGPYNEQFF.

The rearrangement uses TRBV28 and TRBJ2-7; a weak D match, TRBD1 (6 bases). V was cut by 3 bases and J by 6 bases, with 18 bases left in between. The CDR3 is made up of 15 amino acids. Germline CDR1 and CDR2: MDHEN and SYDVKM. CDR3 sequence: CASSFRDKGLSEQYF. The CDR3 DNA reads as TGTGCCAGCAGTTTCCGGGACAAGGGCCTCTCCGAGCAGTACTTC.

This chain links TRBV10-2 with TRBJ1-2; no firm D call. The ends were cut back, 4 bases at V and 4 bases at J, with 13 bases in the middle. The CDR3 has 14 residues. CDR1 is WSHSY and CDR2 is SAAADI in the germline V gene. The CDR3 protein is CASSGGSYFYGYTF. In DNA, the CDR3 is TGCGCCAGCAGTGGCGGCAGCTACTTCTATGGCTACACCTTC.